The clone carrying this T cell receptor beta chain appeared once. Its cognate antigen is unknown. This entry belongs to a study of OX40 agonist ivuxolimab in advanced cancers. As for the study in general: Under the entry rules, prior anti-PD-1, anti-PD-L1 or anti-CTLA-4 therapy was allowed, and more than 35% had some. Study-wide findings and caveats: Expansion of clones was among the lowest in partial responders at 0.1-3.0 mg/kg. CD8+ T cells (on average) carried more expanded clones than CD4+ T cells.

Germline-derived CDR1 and CDR2 are SGDLS and YYNGEE. This CDR3 is built from 13 residues. V lost 4 bases to trimming and J lost 3 bases, with 10 bases between them. Sequencing was performed with immunoSEQ multiplex PCR; in TCRdb, only in-frame clones are kept and a portion is missing. The sample lists tens of thousands of clones, 70% to 90% occurring once. Blood draws occurred at baseline, cycle 4 day 1, and cycle 7 day 1. The sequence was collected from an adult with an advanced solid tumor such as melanoma, head and neck, liver or kidney cancer. The J gene is TRBJ1-2, the V gene TRBV9, with D unclear. The specimen comprised CD4+ or CD8+ T cells sorted from blood, sampled in a trial of the OX40 agonist ivuxolimab. The CDR3 nucleotides are TGTGCCAGCAGCTCAGGCGGGGACTATGGCTACACCTTC. It translates to CASSSGGDYGYTF.